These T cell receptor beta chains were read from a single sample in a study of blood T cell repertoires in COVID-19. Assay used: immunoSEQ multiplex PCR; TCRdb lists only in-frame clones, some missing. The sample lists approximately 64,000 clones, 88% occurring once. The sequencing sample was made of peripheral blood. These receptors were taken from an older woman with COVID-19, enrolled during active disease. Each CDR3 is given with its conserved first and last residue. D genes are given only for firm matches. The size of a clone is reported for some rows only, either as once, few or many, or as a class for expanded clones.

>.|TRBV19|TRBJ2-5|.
CASNGGETQYF
TGTGCCAGTAACGGCGGAGAGACCCAGTACTTC
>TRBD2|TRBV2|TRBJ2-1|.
CASTATSGYNEQFF
TGTGCCAGCACCGCGACTAGCGGGTACAATGAGCAGTTCTTC
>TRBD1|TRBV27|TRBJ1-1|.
CASRIWTGEPNTEAFF
TGTGCCAGCAGAATATGGACAGGGGAGCCGAACACTGAAGCTTTCTTT
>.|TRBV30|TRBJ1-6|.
CAWTARGGWNSPLHF
TGTGCCTGGACGGCCCGAGGGGGTTGGAATTCACCCCTCCACTTT
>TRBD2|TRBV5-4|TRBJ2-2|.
CASSLGASGSHTGELFF
TGTGCCAGCAGCTTGGGGGCAAGCGGGAGTCACACCGGGGAGCTGTTTTTT
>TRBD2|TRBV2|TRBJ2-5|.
CASTDGGGAGETQYF
TGTGCCAGCACGGACGGCGGGGGGGCAGGAGAGACCCAGTACTTC
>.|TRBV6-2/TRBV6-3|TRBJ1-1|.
CASSYSVRRDLMNTEAFF
TGTGCCAGCAGTTACTCGGTGAGGAGGGACTTAATGAACACTGAAGCTTTCTTT
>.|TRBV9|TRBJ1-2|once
CASSVEVGANYGYTF
TGTGCCAGCAGCGTAGAAGTAGGGGCGAACTATGGCTACACCTTC
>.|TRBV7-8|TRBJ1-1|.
CASSPAGEGTEAFF
TGTGCCAGCAGCCCCGCAGGCGAAGGCACTGAAGCTTTCTTT
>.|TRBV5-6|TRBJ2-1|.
CASSVRLRSSYNEQFF
TGTGCCAGCAGCGTCCGGCTTCGGAGCTCCTACAATGAGCAGTTCTTC
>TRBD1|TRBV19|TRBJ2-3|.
CASSFAGTGSTDTQYF
TGTGCCAGTAGCTTTGCCGGGACAGGGAGCACAGATACGCAGTATTTT
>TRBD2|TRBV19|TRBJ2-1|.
CASSIISGLSNEQFF
TGTGCCAGTAGTATAATTAGCGGGCTTAGCAATGAGCAGTTCTTC
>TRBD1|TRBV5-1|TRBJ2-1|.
CASSLEGGPYNEQFF
TGCGCCAGCAGCCTGGAAGGGGGCCCCTACAATGAGCAGTTCTTC
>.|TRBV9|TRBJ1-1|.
CASSSGLPGEAFF
TGTGCCAGCAGCTCCGGACTTCCCGGTGAAGCTTTCTTT
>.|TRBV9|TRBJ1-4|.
CASSLGGSTNEKLFF
TGTGCCAGCAGCCTCGGGGGATCAACTAATGAAAAACTGTTTTTT
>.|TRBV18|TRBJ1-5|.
CASSSSVSNQPQHF
TGTGCCAGCTCATCGTCCGTTAGCAATCAGCCCCAGCATTTT
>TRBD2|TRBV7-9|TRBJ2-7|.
CASSPRTSGRARYEQYF
TGTGCCAGCAGCCCACGGACTAGCGGGAGGGCCAGGTACGAGCAGTACTTC
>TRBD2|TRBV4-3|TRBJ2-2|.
CASSPETSGRANTGELFF
TGCGCCAGCAGCCCCGAAACTAGCGGGAGGGCGAACACCGGGGAGCTGTTTTTT
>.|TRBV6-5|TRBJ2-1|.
CASSYHGGLYNEQFF
TGTGCCAGCAGTTACCACGGGGGACTCTACAATGAGCAGTTCTTC
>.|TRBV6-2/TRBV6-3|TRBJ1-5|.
CASSTLIGGQPQHF
TGTGCCAGCAGTACTCTCATCGGGGGACAGCCCCAGCATTTT
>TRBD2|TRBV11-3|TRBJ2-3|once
CASSLLTSGNTQYF
TGTGCCAGCAGCTTATTAACTAGCGGAAATACGCAGTATTTT
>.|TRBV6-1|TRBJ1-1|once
CASSEAPGGWTEAFF
TGTGCCAGCAGTGAAGCGCCGGGGGGGTGGACTGAAGCTTTCTTT
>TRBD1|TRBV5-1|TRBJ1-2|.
CASRRDRGEGYTF
TGCGCCAGCAGACGGGACAGGGGAGAGGGCTACACCTTC
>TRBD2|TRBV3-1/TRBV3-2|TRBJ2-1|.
CASRRSGGVSNEQFF
TGTGCCAGCAGACGTAGCGGGGGGGTCTCCAATGAGCAGTTCTTC
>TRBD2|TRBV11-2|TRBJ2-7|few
CASSLAGGVGRADNF
TGTGCCAGCAGCTTAGCCGGAGGTGTCGGGAGGGCCGATAACTTC
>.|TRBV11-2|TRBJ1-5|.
CASSPGQTSNQPQHF
TGTGCCAGCAGCCCAGGACAGACGAGCAATCAGCCCCAGCATTTT
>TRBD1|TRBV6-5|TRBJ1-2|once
CASSYSITGGAGYTF
TGTGCCAGCAGTTACTCGATAACAGGGGGCGCGGGCTACACCTTC
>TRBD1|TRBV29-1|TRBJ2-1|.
CSVDAGRGIIHEQFF
TGCAGCGTTGACGCTGGCAGGGGGATTATCCATGAGCAGTTCTTC
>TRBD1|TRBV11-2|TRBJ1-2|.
CASSPAGGRIIGYTF
TGTGCCAGCAGCCCGGCAGGGGGGAGGATTATTGGCTACACCTTC
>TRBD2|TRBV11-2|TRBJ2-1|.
CASEKLSGPYNEQFF
TGTGCCAGCGAAAAACTTAGCGGGCCATACAATGAGCAGTTCTTC
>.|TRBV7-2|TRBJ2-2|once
CASSFLAGSTGELFF
TGTGCCAGCAGCTTCTTGGCAGGTTCGACCGGGGAGCTGTTTTTT
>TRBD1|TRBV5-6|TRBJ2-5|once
CASRQTGDSETQYF
TGTGCCAGCAGGCAGACAGGGGATAGCGAGACCCAGTACTTC
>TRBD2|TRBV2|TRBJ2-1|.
CASSEYGGVGDEQFF
TGTGCCAGCAGTGAATATGGGGGGGTGGGCGATGAGCAGTTCTTC
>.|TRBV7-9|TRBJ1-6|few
CASSRDSNSPLHF
TGTGCCAGCAGCCGCGACAGTAATTCACCCCTCCACTTT
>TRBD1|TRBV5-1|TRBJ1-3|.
CASSLTDRLAGNTIYF
TGCGCCAGCAGCTTGACGGACAGGTTGGCTGGAAACACCATATATTTT
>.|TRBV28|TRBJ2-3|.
CASSLEGVGADTQYF
TGTGCCAGCAGTTTAGAGGGAGTCGGGGCAGATACGCAGTATTTT
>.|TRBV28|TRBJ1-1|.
CASSLTSISNTEAFF
TGTGCCAGCAGTTTAACTTCTATCTCGAACACTGAAGCTTTCTTT
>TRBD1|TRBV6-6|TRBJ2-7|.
CASSYRGRTGGYEQYF
TGTGCCAGCAGTTACAGGGGCCGAACAGGGGGCTACGAGCAGTACTTC
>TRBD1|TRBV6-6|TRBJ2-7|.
CASSGGGQGRFYEQYF
TGTGCCAGCAGCGGGGGGGGACAGGGGCGGTTCTACGAGCAGTACTTC
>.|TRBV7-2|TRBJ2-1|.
CASSLGGAGAFEQFF
TGTGCCAGCAGCCTAGGGGGCGCGGGGGCATTTGAGCAGTTCTTC
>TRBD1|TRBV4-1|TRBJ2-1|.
CASSQPRTGPYNEQFF
TGCGCCAGCAGCCAACCAAGGACAGGGCCCTACAATGAGCAGTTCTTC
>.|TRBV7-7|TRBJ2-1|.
CASSLIEGSYNEQFF
TGTGCCAGCAGCTTAATTGAGGGCTCCTACAATGAGCAGTTCTTC
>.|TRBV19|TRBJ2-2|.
CASSNPPGRANTGELFF
TGTGCCAGTAGTAATCCCCCCGGCAGGGCGAACACCGGGGAGCTGTTTTTT
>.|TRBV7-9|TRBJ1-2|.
CASSPPARHNPYGYTF
TGTGCCAGCAGCCCCCCAGCCAGACATAACCCCTATGGCTACACCTTC
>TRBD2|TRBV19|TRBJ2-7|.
CASRVPPSPAGGYEQYF
TGTGCCAGTAGAGTACCACCCAGCCCAGCGGGGGGCTACGAGCAGTACTTC
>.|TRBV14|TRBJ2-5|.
CASRDWGGETQYF
TGTGCCAGCAGAGACTGGGGCGGAGAGACCCAGTACTTC
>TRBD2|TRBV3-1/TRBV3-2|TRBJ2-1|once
CASSPGLAGYNEQFF
TGTGCCAGCAGCCCGGGACTAGCGGGGTACAATGAGCAGTTCTTC
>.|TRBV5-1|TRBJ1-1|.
CASSLEGTEAFF
TGCGCCAGCAGCTTGGAAGGGACAGAAGCTTTCTTT
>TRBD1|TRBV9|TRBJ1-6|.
CASSVVTGEPLHF
TGTGCCAGCAGCGTAGTGACAGGGGAACCCCTCCACTTT
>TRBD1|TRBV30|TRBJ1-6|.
CAWSPGQGQSPLHF
TGTGCCTGGAGTCCGGGACAGGGGCAGTCACCCCTCCACTTT
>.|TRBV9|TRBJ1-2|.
CASQTGGSGYTF
TGTGCCAGCCAAACAGGTGGATCTGGCTACACCTTC
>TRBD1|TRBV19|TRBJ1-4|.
CASSMRDRYNEKLFF
TGTGCCAGTAGTATGAGGGACAGGTATAATGAAAAACTGTTTTTT
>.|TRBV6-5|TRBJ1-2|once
CASSDGTIYGYTF
TGTGCCAGCAGCGACGGGACAATCTATGGCTACACCTTC
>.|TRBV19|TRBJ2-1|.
CASSLGLRDEQFF
TGTGCCAGTAGTCTGGGTCTCCGGGATGAGCAGTTCTTC
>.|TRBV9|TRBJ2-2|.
CASSPRPGELFF
TGTGCCAGCAGCCCTAGGCCCGGGGAGCTGTTTTTT
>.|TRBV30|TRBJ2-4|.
CAWSGLGGDIQYF
TGTGCCTGGAGTGGACTGGGAGGAGACATTCAGTACTTC